This TCR beta chain was sequenced in a study of early T cells in non-severe SARS-CoV-2 infection. Study details: Investigators sequenced bulk RNA drawn from unsorted whole blood, and chains remained unpaired.

Study-wide findings and caveats: Comparison of clonotypes with VDJdb favored anti-spike CD8 responses while missing private and CD4 specificities.

TCRdb re-derived calls from the 5' RACE reads in MiXCR, one entry per CDR3 protein. This sample has fewer than 80,000 distinct CDR3 sequences; 9.5% occur once, and the top ten carry 4.5% to 6.5%. This clonotype was observed a few times. Its matching antigen is unknown. Trimming left V 3 bases short and J 0 bases short, with 14 bases between. This CDR3 has 17 residues. The chain uses TRBV12-3 or TRBV12-4 and TRBJ1-4; D remains unclear. The source material was whole blood. The receptor's source is an adult who was a healthcare worker with PCR-confirmed SARS-CoV-2 infection or an uninfected control (not recorded which). CDR3 residues: CASSFHGGAATNEKLFF. DNA for the CDR3: TGTGCCAGCAGTTTTCATGGCGGAGCCGCAACTAATGAAAAACTGTTTTTT.